The clone carrying this T cell receptor (beta chain) was counted a few times. Its antigen is undetermined. The record originates from a study of T cell repertoires in cytomegalovirus infection. Whole-study context: It was the public TCR beta signatures that indicated both CMV infection and matching HLA type.

Each CDR3 protein is one row after TCRdb ran MiXCR on the reads. The sample records more than 110,000 distinct CDR3 sequences, over 30% being singletons. The TCR sequence derives from a human donor in good health (CMV status not recorded). Some clones in this sample may be carry-over from other donors' samples. The specimen comprised CD8+ T cells from cultured PBMCs, sampled from culture after CMV antigen stimulation.

The CDR3 reads CASSFSGLEQYF. The CDR3 nucleotides read TGTGCCAGCAGTTTTTCCGGGCTCGAGCAGTACTTC. This sequence joins TRBV27 and TRBJ2-7; D not resolved. This CDR3 is 12 amino acids long. The V gene lost 3 bases and the J gene lost 6 bases, with 9 bases spanning the gap. The V gene's germline CDR1 is MNHEY and CDR2 SMNVEV (reference sequence).